The 18 T cell receptor beta chains in this list originate from one sample, sequenced in a study of CD8 T cells in ankylosing spondylitis. Antigens of these TCRs are unknown. TCRdb reanalysed the 5' RACE reads using MiXCR and keeps one entry per CDR3 protein. The data hold 750,000 to 850,000 distinct CDR3 sequences, with 12% observed a single time. Overall study results and limits: Apparently characteristic of ankylosing spondylitis blood was a TCR beta motif (fewer than ten highly homologous variants).

Sequences were obtained from blood, either unsorted or a sorted T cell fraction (not recorded which). The origin of the receptors is a male donor with ankylosing spondylitis.

The chain employs TRBV11-2 and TRBJ1-1; the D gene is possibly TRBD1 (5 bases). Germline V gene data show CDR1 as SGHAT and CDR2 as FQNNGV. CDR3 length equals 16 residues. Trimming stripped 5 bases from V and 0 bases from J, with 16 bases between. The CDR3 DNA follows: TGTGCCAGCAGCCCCCGCAGGGTCAGTATGAACACTGAAGCTTTCTTT. This gives the protein CASSPRRVSMNTEAFF.

There are a few counts of this clonotype. CDR3 nucleotide sequence: TGCGCCAGCAGCCCAAGAACCGGGTCTTCACCCCTCCACTTT. This encodes CASSPRTGSSPLHF. V usage is TRBV4-3 and J usage is TRBJ1-6, with unresolved D. V lost 4 bases, J lost 9 bases, and 13 bases lay in between. This CDR3 contains 14 residues. CDR1 is LGHNA and CDR2 is YSLEER in the germline V gene.

This clonotype has more than one count but fewer than ten. CDR3 in amino acids: CSARFGRGGGGYTF. CDR3 nucleotide sequence: TGCAGTGCTAGATTTGGGAGAGGGGGCGGTGGCTACACCTTC. This sequence joins TRBV20-1 and TRBJ1-2; 7 bases line up with TRBD1. The CDR3 is made up of 14 amino acids. Trimming at V came to 2 bases and at J to 7 bases, leaving 10 bases not matched to a gene. From germline, CDR1 is DFQATT and CDR2 SNEGSKA (reference sequence).

J is TRBJ2-7 and V is TRBV20-1; the match to TRBD2 covers 11 bases. V was clipped by 3 bases and J by 0 bases; unmatched bases: 4. CDR1 and CDR2 (germline): DFQATT, SNEGSKA (reference sequence). This CDR3 comprises 15 residues. CDR3 sequence: CSARELAGDSYEQYF. The CDR3 coding sequence is TGCAGTGCTAGGGAACTAGCGGGGGACTCCTACGAGCAGTACTTC.

The chain joins TRBV10-3 to TRBJ2-5; a possible D gene is TRBD1 (5 bases). Germline CDR1 and CDR2: ENHRY and SYGVKD. This CDR3 comprises 14 residues. Trimming left V 1 base short and J 4 bases short, with 10 bases between. CDR3 nucleotide sequence: TGTGCCATCAGTGAGTTCACAAGGGGAGAGACCCAGTACTTC. Translation: CAISEFTRGETQYF.

The chain employs TRBV7-2 and TRBJ2-1; weak D call: TRBD2 (5 bases). V lost 7 bases and J 2 bases, leaving 15 bases between the germline ends. The CDR3 consists of 15 residues. Germline loops: CDR1 SGHTA, CDR2 FQGNSA. The CDR3 DNA reads as TGTGCCAGCACCCCCATTCCCGGGGCCTACAATGAGCAGTTCTTC. Encoded protein: CASTPIPGAYNEQFF. Together with reference TRBV7-2 and TRBJ2-1, the CDR3 gives the full variable domain: GAGVSQSPSNKVTEKGKDVELRCDPISGHTALYWYRQSLGQGLEFLIYFQGNSAPDKSGLPSDRFSAERTGGSVSTLTIQRTQQEDSAVYLCASTPIPGAYNEQFFGPGTRLTVL.

The gene calls are TRBV7-8 and TRBJ2-1; 7 nucleotides align to TRBD1. The germline CDR1 and CDR2 sequences are SGHVS and FQNEAQ. This CDR3 contains 14 residues. The junction had 7 bases not matched to a gene; V was cut back by 5 bases and J by 6 bases. CDR3 DNA: TGTGCCAGCAGCCCTTACAGGGGAAGCAATGAGCAGTTCTTC. This sequence encodes CASSPYRGSNEQFF.

V is TRBV5-1 and J is TRBJ1-3, with a tentative D call TRBD1 (5 bases). The CDR3 covers 15 residues. Trimming pared 7 bases from V and 2 bases from J, leaving 16 bases between. Germline-derived CDR1 and CDR2 are SGHRS and YFSETQ. CDR3 bases: TGCGCCAGCTCCCCCGGTGGGGGGGCTGGAAACACCATATATTTT. Translation: CASSPGGGAGNTIYF.

There are many counts of this clonotype. This chain uses TRBV4-2 with TRBJ2-5, with D hard to call. The length of the CDR3 is 14 residues. Germline CDR1 reads LGHNA; CDR2 reads YNFKEQ. Trimming stripped 0 bases from V and 4 bases from J, with 9 bases between. Written as DNA, the CDR3 is TGTGCCAGCAGCCAAGATGGTGGGCGAGAGACCCAGTACTTC. Encoded protein: CASSQDGGRETQYF.

This clonotype was seen only a few times. Here the CDR3 reads CAISGTLPMNTEAFF. In DNA form, the CDR3 reads TGTGCCATCAGTGGGACACTTCCTATGAACACTGAAGCTTTCTTT. The chain recombines TRBV10-3 with TRBJ1-1; D might be TRBD1 (5 bases). The germline CDR1 and CDR2 sequences are ENHRY and SYGVKD. Trimming cost V 4 bases and J 0 bases, with 12 bases left between them. The CDR3 is 15 residues long.

This clonotype was observed at least ten times. The chain is built from TRBV29-1 and TRBJ1-6, with D tentatively TRBD1 (6 bases). Germline CDR1 SQVTM, CDR2 ANQGSEA. There are 13 residues in the CDR3. Trimming stripped 6 bases from V and 9 bases from J, with 15 bases between. CDR3 DNA sequence: TGCAGCGTCCAACAGGGTTTTACTTCACCCCTCCACTTT. Its translation: CSVQQGFTSPLHF.

In its sample, this clonotype was seen many times. This chain links TRBV20-1 with TRBJ2-7; possible D gene TRBD2, 5 bases. The CDR3 extends over 14 amino acids. Per the germline V gene, CDR1 is DFQATT and CDR2 is SNEGSKA (reference sequence). The V and J ends lost 5 bases and 1 base respectively, with 15 bases between them. Here the CDR3 reads CSAEGLAGSYEQYF. For the CDR3, the DNA is TGCAGTGCTGAGGGCCTAGCCGGTTCCTACGAGCAGTACTTC.

This clonotype showed up many times. J is TRBJ2-3 and V is TRBV29-1; TRBD2 might be the D (6 bases). V was pared by 4 bases and J by 0 bases, with 11 bases between. Germline-derived CDR1 and CDR2 are SQVTM and ANQGSEA. This CDR3 region has 14 residues. Here the CDR3 reads CSVVAEQSTDTQYF. DNA for the CDR3: TGCAGCGTTGTAGCGGAACAAAGCACAGATACGCAGTATTTT.

Only a few counts were recorded for this clonotype. This chain uses TRBV6-4 with TRBJ2-7; possible D gene TRBD2, 6 bases. V was clipped by 1 base and J by 7 bases, with 8 bases between them. The CDR3 runs 12 residues. CDR1 is MRHNA, CDR2 SNTAGT, per germline. The CDR3 DNA sequence: TGTGCCAGCAGTGACTTCGGAGGGGAGCAGTACTTC. Its translation is CASSDFGGEQYF.

At least ten counts were recorded for this clonotype. The rearrangement links TRBV20-1 to TRBJ2-1; the D gene is possibly TRBD1 (5 bases). Trimming shortened V by 3 bases and J by 6 bases, and 18 bases separated the two germline ends. The CDR3 contains 15 residues. Per the germline V gene, CDR1 is DFQATT and CDR2 is SNEGSKA (reference sequence). CDR3 nucleotide sequence: TGCAGTGCTAGTAAGGACACCAACCAGGGCAATGAGCAGTTCTTC. As protein: CSASKDTNQGNEQFF.

The rearrangement links TRBV28 to TRBJ1-5; D might be TRBD1 (5 bases). This CDR3 comprises 14 residues. Deletions cut 5 bases from V and 5 bases from J, with 13 bases between. CDR1 and CDR2 (germline): MDHEN, SYDVKM. Here the CDR3 reads CASSPGAGYQPQHF. CDR3 DNA sequence: TGTGCCAGCAGTCCCGGGGCAGGGTATCAGCCCCAGCATTTT. The variable domain in full, with the rest retrieved from reference TRBV28 and TRBJ1-5, is DVKVTQSSRYLVKRTGEKVFLECVQDMDHENMFWYRQDPGLGLRLIYFSYDVKMKEKGDIPEGYSVSREKKERFSLILESASTNQTSMYLCASSPGAGYQPQHFGDGTRLSIL.

This clonotype turned up a few times. The genes are TRBV20-1 and TRBJ2-2, with unresolved D. This CDR3 has 13 amino acids. V was cut by 1 base and J by 5 bases, with 8 bases left in between. The V gene's germline CDR1 is DFQATT and CDR2 SNEGSKA (reference sequence). The CDR3: CSARASGTGELFF. The CDR3 bases are TGCAGTGCTAGAGCTTCTGGGACCGGGGAGCTGTTTTTT.

The chain is built from TRBV6-1 and TRBJ2-1; 10 bases agree with TRBD2. The trim removed 5 bases at V and 4 bases at J, leaving 8 bases unmatched. The length of the CDR3 is 16 residues. Germline assignment: CDR1 MNHNS and CDR2 SASEGT. The CDR3 sequence is CASSRGLAESYNEQFF. The CDR3, as DNA: TGTGCCAGCAGTCGTGGACTAGCGGAGTCTTACAATGAGCAGTTCTTC.